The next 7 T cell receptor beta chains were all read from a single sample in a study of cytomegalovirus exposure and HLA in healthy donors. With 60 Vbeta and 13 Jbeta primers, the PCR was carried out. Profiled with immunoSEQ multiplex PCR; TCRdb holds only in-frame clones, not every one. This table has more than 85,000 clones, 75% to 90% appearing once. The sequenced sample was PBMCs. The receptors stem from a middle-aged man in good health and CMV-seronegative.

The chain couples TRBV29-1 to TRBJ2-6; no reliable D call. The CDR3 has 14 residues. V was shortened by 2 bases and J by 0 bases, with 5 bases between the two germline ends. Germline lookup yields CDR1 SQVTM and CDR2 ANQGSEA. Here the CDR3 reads CSVEWPSGANVLTF. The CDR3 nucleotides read TGCAGCGTTGAATGGCCCTCTGGGGCCAACGTCCTGACTTTC.

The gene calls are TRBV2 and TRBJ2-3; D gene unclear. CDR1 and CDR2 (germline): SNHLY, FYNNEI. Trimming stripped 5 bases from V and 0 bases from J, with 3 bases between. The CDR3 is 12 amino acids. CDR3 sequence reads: CASSLSTDTQYF. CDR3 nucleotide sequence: TGTGCCAGCAGTCTTAGCACAGATACGCAGTATTTT.

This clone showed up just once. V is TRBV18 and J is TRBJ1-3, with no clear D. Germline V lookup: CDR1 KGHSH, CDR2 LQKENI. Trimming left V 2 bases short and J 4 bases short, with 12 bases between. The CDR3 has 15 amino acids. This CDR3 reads CASSPFSQSGNTIYF. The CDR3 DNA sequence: TGTGCCAGCTCACCATTCTCCCAGTCGGGAAACACCATATATTTT.

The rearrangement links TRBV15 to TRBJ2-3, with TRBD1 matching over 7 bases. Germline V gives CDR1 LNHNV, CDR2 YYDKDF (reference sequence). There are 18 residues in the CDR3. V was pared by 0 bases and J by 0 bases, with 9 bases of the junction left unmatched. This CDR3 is CATSRDTGPGGSTDTQYF. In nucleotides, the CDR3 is TGTGCCACCAGCAGAGATACCGGCCCAGGGGGTAGCACAGATACGCAGTATTTT. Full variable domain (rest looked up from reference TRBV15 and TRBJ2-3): DAMVIQNPRYQVTQFGKPVTLSCSQTLNHNVMYWYQQKSSQAPKLLFHYYDKDFNNEADTPDNFQSRRPNTSFCFLDIRSPGLGDTAMYLCATSRDTGPGGSTDTQYFGPGTRLTVL.

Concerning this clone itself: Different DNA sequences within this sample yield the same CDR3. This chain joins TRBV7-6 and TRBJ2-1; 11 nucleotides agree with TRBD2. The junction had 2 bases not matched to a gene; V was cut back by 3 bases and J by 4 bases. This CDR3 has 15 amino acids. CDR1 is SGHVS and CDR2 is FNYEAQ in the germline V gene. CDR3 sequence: CASSLGLAVYNEQFF. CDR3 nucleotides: TGTGCCAGCAGCTTGGGACTAGCGGTTTACAATGAGCAGTTCTTC. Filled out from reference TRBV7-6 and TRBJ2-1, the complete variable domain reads GAGVSQSPRYKVTKRGQDVALRCDPISGHVSLYWYRQALGQGPEFLTYFNYEAQQDKSGLPNDRFSAERPEGSISTLTIQRTEQRDSAMYRCASSLGLAVYNEQFFGPGTRLTVL.

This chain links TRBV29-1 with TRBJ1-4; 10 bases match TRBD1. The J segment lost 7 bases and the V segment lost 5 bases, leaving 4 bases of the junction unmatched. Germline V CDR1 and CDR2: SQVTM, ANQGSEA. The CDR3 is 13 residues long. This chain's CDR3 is CSVRTGGFEKLFF. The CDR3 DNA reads TGCAGCGTTCGGACAGGGGGATTTGAAAAACTGTTTTTT.

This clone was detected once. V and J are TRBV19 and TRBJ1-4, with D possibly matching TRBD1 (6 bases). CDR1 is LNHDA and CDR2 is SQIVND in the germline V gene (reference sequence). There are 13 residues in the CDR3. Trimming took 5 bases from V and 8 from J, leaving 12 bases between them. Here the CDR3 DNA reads TGTGCCAGTAGTGGGGGCCGAGGGGAAAAACTGTTTTTT. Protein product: CASSGGRGEKLFF.